Below, one T cell receptor beta chain is given with its context. This record belongs to a study of T cell changes during pregnancy in multiple sclerosis. Germline trimming cut 2 bases from V and 4 bases from J; bases unmatched to any gene: 4. This CDR3 has 15 amino acids. Germline CDR1 reads GTSNPN; CDR2 reads SVGIG (reference sequence). Sequencing used immunoSEQ multiplex PCR; TCRdb keeps in-frame clones, though not all of them. This table has fewer than 60,000 clones, roughly 93% appearing once. J is TRBJ1-5 and V is TRBV30, with 11 nucleotides matching TRBD1. The origin of this receptor is a female donor with multiple sclerosis, enrolled in a pregnancy study. The sample was peripheral blood, taken in the second trimester of pregnancy. Here the CDR3 DNA reads TGTGCCTGGAGTTCGGGACAGGGGGAGAATCAGCCCCAGCATTTT. Protein sequence: CAWSSGQGENQPQHF.